These 5 T cell receptor beta chains originate from one sample sequenced in a study of shared clonotypes between healthy human individuals. This table comes from immunoSEQ multiplex PCR, and its TCRdb copy is limited to in-frame clones, with some not included. In the table there are 600,000 to 700,000 clones, around 78% of which are singletons. Specimen: memory CD4+ T cells sorted from blood. Sample subset: CD45RA-negative fraction. These receptors were collected from a woman younger than 45 in good health.

The chain carries TRBV19 and TRBJ2-3, with 7 nucleotides matching TRBD1. V lost 6 bases to trimming and J lost 5 bases; unmatched junction nucleotides: 11. Germline CDR1 reads LNHDA; CDR2 reads SQIVND (reference sequence). This CDR3 has 15 amino acids. The CDR3 coding sequence is TGTGCCAGTAGCCGGGTTGAGGGGGCGAGAGATACGCAGTATTTT. Translation: CASSRVEGARDTQYF.

The rearrangement links TRBV10-1 to TRBJ2-1, with D uncertain. Trimming removed 7 bases at V and 5 bases at J, with 3 bases between. CDR3 length equals 10 residues. Per the germline V gene, CDR1 is WNHNN and CDR2 is SYGVQD (reference sequence). CDR3 sequence (DNA): TGCGCCAGCAAAAACAATGAGCAGTTCTTC. It codes for CASKNNEQFF.

The gene calls are TRBV5-1 and TRBJ2-7; TRBD1 aligns across 8 bases. V lost 7 bases, J lost 2 bases, and 20 bases stayed unmatched. From germline, CDR1 is SGHRS and CDR2 YFSETQ. CDR3 length: 18 residues. The DNA for the CDR3 is TGCGCCAGCGCCCCCGATGGACAGGGCCCATCGGTAGCCTACGAGCAGTACTTC. Encoded protein: CASAPDGQGPSVAYEQYF.

This sequence joins TRBV15 and TRBJ2-7, with D maybe TRBD2 (6 bases). CDR3 length equals 14 residues. Trimming cost V 3 bases and J 2 bases, with 11 bases left between them. Germline CDR1 LNHNV, CDR2 YYDKDF (reference sequence). Here the CDR3 reads CATSSGTPTYEQYF. DNA of the CDR3: TGTGCCACCAGCAGCGGGACTCCCACCTACGAGCAGTACTTC.

J is TRBJ2-3 and V is TRBV4-2; a weak D match, TRBD2 (6 bases). Germline V gene lookup returns CDR1 LGHNA and CDR2 YNFKEQ. The CDR3 has 16 amino acids. Trimming left V 8 bases short and J 4 bases short, with 22 bases between. CDR3 region: CASGRDPTGVADTQYF. In DNA, the CDR3 is TGTGCCAGCGGGCGGGACCCAACCGGCGTGGCAGATACGCAGTATTTT.